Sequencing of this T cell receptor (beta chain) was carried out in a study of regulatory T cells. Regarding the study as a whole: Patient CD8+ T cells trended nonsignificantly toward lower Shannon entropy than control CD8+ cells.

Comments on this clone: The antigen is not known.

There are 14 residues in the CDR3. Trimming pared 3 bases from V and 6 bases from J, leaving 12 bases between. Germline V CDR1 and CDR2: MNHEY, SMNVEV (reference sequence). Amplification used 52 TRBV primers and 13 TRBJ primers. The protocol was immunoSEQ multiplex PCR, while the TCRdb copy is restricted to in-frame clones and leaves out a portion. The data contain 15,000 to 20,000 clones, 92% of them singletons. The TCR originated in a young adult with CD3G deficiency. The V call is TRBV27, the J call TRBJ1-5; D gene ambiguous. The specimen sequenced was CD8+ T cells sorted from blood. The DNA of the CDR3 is TGTGCCAGCAGTTTTTCGGGGTCTAGTCAGCCCCAGCATTTT. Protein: CASSFSGSSQPQHF.